This T cell receptor beta chain was sequenced for a study of blood T cell repertoires in COVID-19. Study in general: The analysed material was cDNA or gDNA that came from T cells, B-cell-depleted T cells, or PBMCs.

V dropped 5 bases and J dropped 0; count of bases not matched to a gene: 3. The V gene's germline CDR1 is MNHEY and CDR2 SVGEGT. This CDR3 comprises 15 residues. How the authors handled the data: Quantification of nucleated cells was approximated via reference gene primer amplification. TCRdb keeps only in-frame clones here, not all; method: immunoSEQ multiplex PCR. That table is the source of V, J and clone size, and D and trimming were worked out from the DNA. Of some 270,000 clones listed, about 90% are singletons. Seattle patients were enrolled during active infection and followed longitudinally. The sample consisted of peripheral blood. The TCR was taken from a woman aged 60-70 years with COVID-19, enrolled during active disease. The chain links TRBV6-2 or TRBV6-3 to TRBJ1-5; 8 bases fit TRBD1. The CDR3 reads CASSRQGISNQPQHF. Here the CDR3 DNA reads TGTGCCAGCAGTCGACAGGGGATTAGCAATCAGCCCCAGCATTTT.